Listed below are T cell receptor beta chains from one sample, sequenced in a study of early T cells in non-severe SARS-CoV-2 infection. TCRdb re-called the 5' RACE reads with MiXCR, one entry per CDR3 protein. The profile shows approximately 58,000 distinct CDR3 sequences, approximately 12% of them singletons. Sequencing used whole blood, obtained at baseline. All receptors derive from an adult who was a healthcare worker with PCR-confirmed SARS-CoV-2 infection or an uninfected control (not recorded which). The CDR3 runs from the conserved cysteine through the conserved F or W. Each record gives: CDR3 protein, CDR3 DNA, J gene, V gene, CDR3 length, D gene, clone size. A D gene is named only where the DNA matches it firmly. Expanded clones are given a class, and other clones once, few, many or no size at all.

CASSSGFKGTEAFF TGTGCCAGCAGTTCGGGGTTTAAGGGCACTGAAGCTTTCTTT TRBJ1-1 TRBV27 14 . .
CSARVGGSYSETQYF TGCAGTGCTAGAGTCGGCGGGAGTTATTCAGAGACCCAGTACTTC TRBJ2-5 TRBV20-1 15 TRBD2 .
CSATSWGAAARELFF TGCAGTGCTACTAGTTGGGGGGCCGCTGCCAGGGAGCTGTTTTTT TRBJ2-2 TRBV20-1 15 . few
CASKPDRAQNTEAFF TGTGCCAGCAAACCGGACAGGGCACAGAACACTGAAGCTTTCTTT TRBJ1-1 TRBV6-5 15 TRBD1 few
CASSHSTGGRYEQYF TGTGCCAGCAGCCATTCGACAGGTGGGCGGTACGAGCAGTACTTC TRBJ2-7 TRBV4-2 15 . .
CASSPTSVKNTGELFF TGTGCCAGCAGCCCCACTAGCGTAAAGAACACCGGGGAGCTGTTTTTT TRBJ2-2 TRBV7-2 16 TRBD2 few
CASSLAGGERQPQHF TGCGCCAGCAGCTTGGCCGGGGGAGAGCGTCAGCCCCAGCATTTT TRBJ1-5 TRBV5-1 15 . few
CASSPPVGNEQYF TGTGCCAGCTCACCACCCGTGGGGAACGAGCAGTACTTC TRBJ2-7 TRBV18 13 . few
CSVEEIGYEQYF TGCAGCGTTGAAGAAATCGGGTACGAGCAGTACTTC TRBJ2-7 TRBV29-1 12 . few
CATLPPRGANYGYTF TGTGCCACCCTACCGCCCCGGGGGGCAAACTATGGCTACACCTTC TRBJ1-2 TRBV24-1 15 . many
CASRLTSANTGELFF TGCGCCAGCAGGCTGACTAGCGCGAACACCGGGGAGCTGTTTTTT TRBJ2-2 TRBV10-2 15 TRBD2 .
CASSLGTVNEKLFF TGTGCCAGCAGCTTAGGGACAGTCAATGAAAAACTGTTTTTT TRBJ1-4 TRBV7-8 14 . .
CASSPRSSGEKLFF TGTGCCAGCAGCCCCAGGAGCTCTGGTGAAAAACTGTTTTTT TRBJ1-4 TRBV13 14 . few
CASRAAPLAGATNEQFF TGTGCCAGCAGGGCAGCTCCACTAGCGGGAGCCACCAATGAGCAGTTCTTC TRBJ2-1 TRBV25-1 17 TRBD2 few
CASKTTFTNEQFF TGTGCCAGCAAAACGACATTCACTAATGAGCAGTTCTTC TRBJ2-1 TRBV5-6 13 . few
CASSPRPIAGGPNEQFF TGTGCCAGCAGCCCGCGGCCGATAGCGGGAGGGCCCAATGAGCAGTTCTTC TRBJ2-1 TRBV3-1 17 TRBD2 few
CASTRVRLQQGNEQFF TGTGCCAGCACAAGGGTCCGTCTGCAGCAAGGCAATGAGCAGTTCTTC TRBJ2-1 TRBV6-1 16 . .
CASSLFGPNNSPLHF TGTGCCAGCAGTTTATTCGGCCCAAATAATTCACCCCTCCACTTT TRBJ1-6 TRBV28 15 . .
CASTDRPTYEQYF TGTGCCAGCACAGACAGGCCTACCTACGAGCAGTACTTC TRBJ2-7 TRBV28 13 . few
CASSRGRLDTQYF TGTGCCAGCAGTCGGGGAAGGTTAGATACGCAGTATTTT TRBJ2-3 TRBV28 13 . few
CASSPLAGANTGELFF TGTGCCAGCAGCCCTTTGGCGGGTGCTAACACCGGGGAGCTGTTTTTT TRBJ2-2 TRBV3-1 16 . .
CASSPSGRVADTQYF TGTGCCAGCAGCCCTAGCGGGAGAGTGGCAGATACGCAGTATTTT TRBJ2-3 TRBV3-1 15 TRBD2 .
CASLRASEQYF TGTGCCAGCTTGAGGGCAAGCGAGCAGTACTTC TRBJ2-7 TRBV2 11 . many
CASSLGPSVGAGTGELFF TGTGCCAGCAGCTTAGGGCCCTCGGTGGGAGCTGGGACCGGGGAGCTGTTTTTT TRBJ2-2 TRBV7-6 18 . few
CGSSYRSTGELFF TGTGGCAGCAGCTACCGTTCTACCGGGGAGCTGTTTTTT TRBJ2-2 TRBV7-2 13 . .
CASSTGGAEAFF TGTGCCAGCAGTACAGGGGGGGCTGAAGCTTTCTTT TRBJ1-1 TRBV12-3/TRBV12-4 12 TRBD1 few
CASSLLLRRLNEAFF TGCGCCAGCAGCTTGCTTTTGCGGCGTCTCAATGAAGCTTTCTTT TRBJ1-1 TRBV5-1 15 . few
CSASGTDKYQPQHF TGCAGTGCTTCCGGGACGGATAAATATCAGCCCCAGCATTTT TRBJ1-5 TRBV20-1 14 . few
CASSPLEEMNTEAFF TGTGCCAGCTCACCCCTCGAGGAAATGAACACTGAAGCTTTCTTT TRBJ1-1 TRBV18 15 . .
CASSLSQGGASGGYTF TGTGCCAGCAGCTTGTCTCAAGGGGGCGCATCGGGAGGCTACACCTTC TRBJ1-2 TRBV11-2 16 TRBD1 few
CASSRARLAGVNEQFF TGTGCCAGCTCACGGGCAAGGCTAGCGGGAGTCAATGAGCAGTTCTTC TRBJ2-1 TRBV18 16 TRBD2 .
CASSSRQGPSLYGYTF TGTGCCAGCAGTTCCCGACAGGGACCTTCTCTTTATGGCTACACCTTC TRBJ1-2 TRBV28 16 TRBD1 many
CSVQVGNQETQYF TGCAGCGTTCAAGTTGGGAACCAAGAGACCCAGTACTTC TRBJ2-5 TRBV29-1 13 . many
CASSLVGGRSTGELFF TGTGCCAGCAGCTTAGTTGGCGGGAGGTCCACCGGGGAGCTGTTTTTT TRBJ2-2 TRBV11-3 16 TRBD2 .
CASSPKERDGYTF TGTGCCAGCAGCCCCAAGGAACGGGACGGCTACACCTTC TRBJ1-2 TRBV5-5 13 . many
CASSNLAGGLYEQYF TGTGCCAGTTCCAACTTGGCGGGAGGGCTCTACGAGCAGTACTTC TRBJ2-7 TRBV19 15 TRBD2 .
CASSSGHNQPQHF TGTGCCAGCAGTTCGGGGCACAATCAGCCCCAGCATTTT TRBJ1-5 TRBV7-9 13 . .
CASSPLAGGATEQYF TGTGCCAGCTCCCCCCTAGCAGGGGGGGCTACCGAGCAGTACTTC TRBJ2-7 TRBV18 15 . .
CASSLVGTLQGNTQYF TGTGCCAGCAGCTTAGTAGGGACATTGCAGGGGAATACGCAGTATTTT TRBJ2-3 TRBV11-2 16 . many
CASSPPPAANLAKNIQYF TGTGCCAGCAGCCCACCCCCGGCAGCGAATCTAGCCAAAAACATTCAGTACTTC TRBJ2-4 TRBV11-2 18 . .
CASSEGGQYF TGTGCCAGCAGTGAAGGCGGACAGTACTTC TRBJ2-5 TRBV2 10 . few
CASSSAGLAGSYNEQFF TGTGCCAGCAGCTCAGCCGGACTAGCGGGCAGCTACAATGAGCAGTTCTTC TRBJ2-1 TRBV7-9 17 TRBD2 few
CSARVDRVSYEQYF TGCAGTGCTAGGGTGGACAGGGTGTCCTACGAGCAGTACTTC TRBJ2-7 TRBV20-1 14 TRBD1 many
CASSPDKASYEQYF TGCGCCAGCAGCCCGGACAAAGCCTCTTACGAGCAGTACTTC TRBJ2-7 TRBV4-3 14 . medium-sized
CASRMVAITEQYF TGTGCCAGCAGGATGGTAGCCATTACCGAGCAGTACTTC TRBJ2-7 TRBV28 13 . few
CASSFILGGSTDTQYF TGTGCCAGCAGTTTTATTTTAGGGGGCAGCACAGATACGCAGTATTTT TRBJ2-3 TRBV28 16 TRBD1 few
CASSALAFGGNTDTQYF TGTGCCAGCAGCGCCCTAGCGTTTGGTGGTAACACAGATACGCAGTATTTT TRBJ2-3 TRBV6-4 17 . many
CAAGSRGLDTQYF TGTGCCGCTGGGTCTCGCGGATTAGATACGCAGTATTTT TRBJ2-3 TRBV24-1 13 . many
CSVVSGASYNEQFF TGCAGCGTGGTTAGCGGAGCTTCCTACAATGAGCAGTTCTTC TRBJ2-1 TRBV29-1 14 . .
CSVRSRVGAGYTF TGCAGCGTACGGAGCAGGGTCGGAGCTGGCTACACCTTC TRBJ1-2 TRBV29-1 13 . few
CASSQVFRDAISEQYF TGTGCCAGCAGCCAAGTCTTCCGGGACGCGATCTCCGAGCAGTACTTC TRBJ2-7 TRBV3-1 16 . few
CAAGTRAYNEQFF TGTGCCGCGGGGACTAGGGCCTACAATGAGCAGTTCTTC TRBJ2-1 TRBV7-2 13 TRBD2 few
CASRPQGSAGELFF TGTGCCAGCAGGCCTCAGGGGTCGGCCGGGGAGCTGTTTTTT TRBJ2-2 TRBV28 14 . many
CASRGGVEAFF TGTGCCAGCAGAGGCGGGGTGGAAGCTTTCTTT TRBJ1-1 TRBV3-1 11 . .
CASSLGGANYGYTF TGTGCCAGCAGCTTGGGCGGAGCTAACTATGGCTACACCTTC TRBJ1-2 TRBV5-6 14 . many
CASSLGRANTGELFF TGCGCCAGCAGCTTAGGCAGGGCGAACACCGGGGAGCTGTTTTTT TRBJ2-2 TRBV5-1 15 . few
CASRQPSSPLHF TGTGCCAGCAGGCAACCCAGTTCACCCCTCCACTTT TRBJ1-6 TRBV6-6 12 . .
CASSLWATGELFF TGTGCCAGCAGCTTATGGGCCACCGGGGAGCTGTTTTTT TRBJ2-2 TRBV7-2 13 . few
CASEAARDYGYTF TGTGCCAGTGAGGCGGCAAGGGACTATGGCTACACCTTC TRBJ1-2 TRBV7-9 13 . .